This passage covers 3 T cell receptor beta chains from one sample sequenced in a study of cytomegalovirus exposure and HLA in healthy donors. PCR was performed using 60 Vbeta and 13 Jbeta primers. Assay used: immunoSEQ multiplex PCR; TCRdb lists only in-frame clones, some missing. The table lists more than 100,000 clones, 60% to 70% of them singletons. The sequenced material came from PBMCs. The receptors were sampled from a woman between 45 and 60 years old in good health and CMV-seronegative.

A few counts support this clone. The J gene is TRBJ2-7, the V gene TRBV7-3; perhaps TRBD2 as D (5 bases). Germline CDR1 SGHTA, CDR2 FQGTGA. The CDR3 runs 14 residues. Trimming took 4 bases from V and 3 from J, leaving 13 bases between them. The CDR3: CASSYSGSGYEQYF. The CDR3 bases are TGTGCCAGCAGCTACTCGGGGTCCGGCTACGAGCAGTACTTC.

The sample holds a few counts of this clone. This chain links TRBV6-5 with TRBJ2-7; D possibly corresponds to TRBD1 (6 bases). This CDR3 region has 14 residues. Germline CDR1 is MNHEY and CDR2 is SVGAGI. V lost 4 bases and J lost 1, with 11 bases in between. The CDR3 nucleotides read TGTGCCAGCAGTTCCGGGCAGGGGTCCTACGAGCAGTACTTC. This codes for CASSSGQGSYEQYF.

The rearrangement links TRBV4-2 to TRBJ2-7; 10 bases align to TRBD1. The germline gives CDR1 LGHNA, CDR2 YNFKEQ. The CDR3 has 14 amino acids. J gave up 2 bases and V 10 bases, and 8 bases lay outside the gene matches. CDR3 sequence reads: CATSAGTGAYEQYF. The CDR3 nucleotides are TGTGCCACCTCCGCCGGGACAGGGGCCTACGAGCAGTACTTC.